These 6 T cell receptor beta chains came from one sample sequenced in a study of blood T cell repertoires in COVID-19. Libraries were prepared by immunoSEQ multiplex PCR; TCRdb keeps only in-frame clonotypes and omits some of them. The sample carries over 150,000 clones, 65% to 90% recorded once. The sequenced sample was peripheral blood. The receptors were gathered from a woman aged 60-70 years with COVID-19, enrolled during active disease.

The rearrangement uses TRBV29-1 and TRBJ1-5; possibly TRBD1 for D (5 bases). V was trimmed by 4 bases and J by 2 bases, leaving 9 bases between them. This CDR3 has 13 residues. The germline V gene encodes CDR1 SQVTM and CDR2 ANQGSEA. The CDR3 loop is CSVALGGNQPQHF. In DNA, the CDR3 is TGCAGCGTTGCTCTAGGGGGCAATCAGCCCCAGCATTTT.

The CDR3 DNA follows: TGTGCCAGCAGCGCCAGCTCCTACAATGAGCAGTTCTTC. Translating it yields CASSASSYNEQFF. The V call is TRBV9, the J call TRBJ2-1; D call uncertain. The CDR3 spans 13 residues. Germline V lookup: CDR1 SGDLS, CDR2 YYNGEE. V dropped 3 bases and J dropped 0 bases, with 4 bases sitting between them.

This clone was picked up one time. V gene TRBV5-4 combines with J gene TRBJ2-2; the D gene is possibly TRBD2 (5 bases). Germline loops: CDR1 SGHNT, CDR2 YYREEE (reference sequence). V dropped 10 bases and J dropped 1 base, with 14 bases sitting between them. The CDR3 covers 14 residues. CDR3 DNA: TGTGCCGGCCGGGGTATTGGGAACACCGGGGAGCTGTTTTTT. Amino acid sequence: CAGRGIGNTGELFF.

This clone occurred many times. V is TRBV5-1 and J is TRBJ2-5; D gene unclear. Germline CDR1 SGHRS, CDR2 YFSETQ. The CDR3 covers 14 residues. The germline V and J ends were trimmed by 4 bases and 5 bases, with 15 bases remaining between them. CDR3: CASSPAGFPETQYF. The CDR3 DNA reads TGCGCCAGCAGCCCTGCCGGGTTTCCCGAGACCCAGTACTTC.

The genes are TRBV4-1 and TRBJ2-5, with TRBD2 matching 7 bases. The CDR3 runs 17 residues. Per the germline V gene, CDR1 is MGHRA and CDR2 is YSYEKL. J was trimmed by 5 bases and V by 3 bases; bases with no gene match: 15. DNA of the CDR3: TGCGCCAGCAGCCAGGGTGTAGCGGGCGGGAGCAGGGAGACCCAGTACTTC. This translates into CASSQGVAGGSRETQYF.

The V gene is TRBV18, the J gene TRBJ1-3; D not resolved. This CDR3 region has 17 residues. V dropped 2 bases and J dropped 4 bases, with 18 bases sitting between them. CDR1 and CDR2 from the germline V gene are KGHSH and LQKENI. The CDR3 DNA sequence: TGTGCCAGCTCACCATTGTCTACGGCGGAGGCCGGAAACACCATATATTTT. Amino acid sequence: CASSPLSTAEAGNTIYF. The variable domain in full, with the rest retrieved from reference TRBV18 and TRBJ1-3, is NAGVMQNPRHLVRRRGQEARLRCSPMKGHSHVYWYRQLPEEGLKFMVYLQKENIIDESGMPKERFSAEFPKEGPSILRIQQVVRGDSAAYFCASSPLSTAEAGNTIYFGEGSWLTVV.